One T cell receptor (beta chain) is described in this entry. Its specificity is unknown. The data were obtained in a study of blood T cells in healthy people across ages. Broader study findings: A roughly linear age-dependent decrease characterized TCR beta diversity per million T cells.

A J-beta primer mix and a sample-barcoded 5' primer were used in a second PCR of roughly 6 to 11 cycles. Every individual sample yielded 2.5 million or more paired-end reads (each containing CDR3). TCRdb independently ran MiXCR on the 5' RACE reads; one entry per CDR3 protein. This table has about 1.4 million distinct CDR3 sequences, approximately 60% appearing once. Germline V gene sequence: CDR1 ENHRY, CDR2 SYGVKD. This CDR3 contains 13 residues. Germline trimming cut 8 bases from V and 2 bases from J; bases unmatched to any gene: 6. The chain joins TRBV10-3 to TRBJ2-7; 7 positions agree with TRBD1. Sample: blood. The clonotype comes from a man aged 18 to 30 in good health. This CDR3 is CAIRDSQTYEQYF. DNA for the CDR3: TGTGCCATCCGGGACAGCCAAACCTACGAGCAGTACTTC.